The rows below give T cell receptor beta chains drawn from one sample of a study of T cell responses to AZD1222 COVID-19 vaccine. This table comes from immunoSEQ multiplex PCR, and its TCRdb copy is limited to in-frame clones, with some not included. The table records about 140,000 clones, around nine tenths of them present only once. Sequenced material: peripheral blood, taken on day 0 of AZD1222 vaccination. All receptors come from an adult in good health. The CDR3 runs from the conserved cysteine through the conserved F or W. The order of the fields is CDR3 DNA, CDR3 protein, clone size, J gene, D gene, V gene. The D gene is left open where the match is weak. Not all rows give a size; the values are once, few, many and, for expanded clones, a class.

cdr3_nt: TGTGCCAGCAGATTTGGATTTGGGAATCAGCCCCAGCATTTT; cdr3_aa: CASRFGFGNQPQHF; clone_size: .; j_call: TRBJ1-5; d_call: .; v_call: TRBV2
cdr3_nt: TGTGCCAGCACCCCCGGGGACAGGGGGCGCGGCGGGGAGCTGTTTTTT; cdr3_aa: CASTPGDRGRGGELFF; clone_size: once; j_call: TRBJ2-2; d_call: TRBD1; v_call: TRBV5-5
cdr3_nt: TGTGCCAGCTCACGTTCAGGGTCCAATCAGCCCCAGCATTTT; cdr3_aa: CASSRSGSNQPQHF; clone_size: .; j_call: TRBJ1-5; d_call: .; v_call: TRBV18
cdr3_nt: TGTGCCAGCAGCCAACCCGACAGGGCACGGGGGGATGGCTACACCTTC; cdr3_aa: CASSQPDRARGDGYTF; clone_size: .; j_call: TRBJ1-2; d_call: TRBD1; v_call: TRBV7-9
cdr3_nt: TGTGCCAGCAGCCAGGCCTCCCTGGGGGCTTTCTTT; cdr3_aa: CASSQASLGAFF; clone_size: .; j_call: TRBJ1-1; d_call: .; v_call: TRBV14
cdr3_nt: TGTGCCAGCAGCCTCAACGCGGCCGGTGGCTACACCTTC; cdr3_aa: CASSLNAAGGYTF; clone_size: .; j_call: TRBJ1-2; d_call: .; v_call: TRBV7-9
cdr3_nt: TGTGCCAGCAGCACCCGGGACAGGGGAAGGGGCTACACCTTC; cdr3_aa: CASSTRDRGRGYTF; clone_size: .; j_call: TRBJ1-2; d_call: TRBD1; v_call: TRBV6-5
cdr3_nt: TGTGCAGGCGGAGGGGGGAGTGGGACCCAGTACTTC; cdr3_aa: CAGGGGSGTQYF; clone_size: .; j_call: TRBJ2-5; d_call: .; v_call: TRBV2
cdr3_nt: TGTGCCAGCAGCCATGAAATAGGGGCTAGCACCACAGATACGCAGTATTTT; cdr3_aa: CASSHEIGASTTDTQYF; clone_size: .; j_call: TRBJ2-3; d_call: .; v_call: TRBV4-2
cdr3_nt: TGTGCCAGTAGTATCCTAGCGGGAACAGATACGCAGTATTTT; cdr3_aa: CASSILAGTDTQYF; clone_size: once; j_call: TRBJ2-3; d_call: TRBD2; v_call: TRBV19
cdr3_nt: TGTGCCAGCAGCTTGGGACTAGAAAACACCATATATTTT; cdr3_aa: CASSLGLENTIYF; clone_size: .; j_call: TRBJ1-3; d_call: .; v_call: TRBV7-2
cdr3_nt: TGTGCCAGCAGCTTGCGGGACAGTACCTACGAGCAGTACTTC; cdr3_aa: CASSLRDSTYEQYF; clone_size: .; j_call: TRBJ2-7; d_call: TRBD1; v_call: TRBV5-8
cdr3_nt: TGTGCCAGCAGCCAAGAGCGAGACACAGATACGCAGTATTTT; cdr3_aa: CASSQERDTDTQYF; clone_size: .; j_call: TRBJ2-3; d_call: .; v_call: TRBV3-1/TRBV3-2
cdr3_nt: TGTGCCAGCTCACCACCGGTACACCCCTACGAGCAGTACTTC; cdr3_aa: CASSPPVHPYEQYF; clone_size: .; j_call: TRBJ2-7; d_call: .; v_call: TRBV18
cdr3_nt: TGTGCCAGCAGTTCAGGAAACACTGAAGCTTTCTTT; cdr3_aa: CASSSGNTEAFF; clone_size: .; j_call: TRBJ1-1; d_call: .; v_call: TRBV27